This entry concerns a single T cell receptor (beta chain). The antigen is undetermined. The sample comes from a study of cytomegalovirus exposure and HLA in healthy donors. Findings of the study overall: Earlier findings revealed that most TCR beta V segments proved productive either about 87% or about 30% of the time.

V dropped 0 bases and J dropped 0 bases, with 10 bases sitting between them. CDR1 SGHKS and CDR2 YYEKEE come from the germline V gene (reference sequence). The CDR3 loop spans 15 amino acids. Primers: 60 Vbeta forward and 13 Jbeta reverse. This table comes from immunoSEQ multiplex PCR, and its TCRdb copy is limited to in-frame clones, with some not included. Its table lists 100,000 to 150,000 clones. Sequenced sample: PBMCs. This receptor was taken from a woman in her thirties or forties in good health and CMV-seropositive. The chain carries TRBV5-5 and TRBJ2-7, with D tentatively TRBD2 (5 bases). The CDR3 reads CASSLDAGDSYEQYF. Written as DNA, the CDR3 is TGTGCCAGCAGCTTGGACGCGGGCGACTCCTACGAGCAGTACTTC. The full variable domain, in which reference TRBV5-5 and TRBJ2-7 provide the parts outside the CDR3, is DAGVTQSPTHLIKTRGQQVTLRCSPISGHKSVSWYQQVLGQGPQFIFQYYEKEERGRGNFPDRFSARQFPNYSSELNVNALLLGDSALYLCASSLDAGDSYEQYFGPGTRLTVT.